This T cell receptor (beta chain) was recorded in a study of blood T cell repertoires in COVID-19 (dated by TCRdb to about 2020). With regard to the full study: Collaborator samples came from the United States, Italy and Spain and covered acute and convalescent phases of COVID-19. The prospective study material was composed of cDNA or gDNA derived from T cells, B-cell-depleted T cells, or PBMCs. Deeply sampled blood TCRbeta repertoires from subjects exposed to, actively infected with, or recovered from COVID-19 were included in the dataset. The repertoires were released in a freely available public database intended as a resource for research on the immune response to SARS-CoV-2. The samples were drawn from two sources: the first 160 participants of the ongoing ImmuneRACE study, and 950 to 1,500 subjects contributed by 6 global collaborators. Sample metadata almost always included a de-identified subject ID, COVID-19 status, age in years and sex. HLA class I and class II types, where available, came from metadata supplied by the sample provider rather than from assay-based typing.

General findings and caveats noted by the study authors: The quantity of clinical and demographic metadata differed by source and by participant and was supplied without curation.

As regards this clone: There is no known antigen for this receptor. The record has no base qualities; no much larger clone is one base away.

TCRbeta CDR3 regions were amplified from genomic DNA by means of the immunoSEQ Assay, a bias-controlled multiplex PCR. From the authors' description of their analysis: The number of nucleated cells in each sample was estimated from the amplification of reference gene primers within the assay. Sequence reads were collapsed and filtered to measure the absolute abundance of every unique TCRbeta CDR3 rearrangement. Productive Simpson clonality was computed per sample as the square root of Simpson's diversity index over productive rearrangements. Sourced from immuneACCESS, this table was stored by TCRdb with only in-frame sequences that have V and J called. A share of the clones is absent; for the studies checked, an unresolved V gene accounts for under half, and the remainder has no known explanation. V and J calls and clone size are those listed in that table; D and trimming were worked out from the DNA. The sample has approximately 70,000 clones on record, more than 75% of them singletons. More than 1.1% of the sample belongs to the ten largest clones.

After removal of 8 bases from V and 3 bases from J, the junction retains 8 bases not matched to a gene. Looking up the germline V gene yields CDR1 MDHEN and CDR2 SYDVKM. Reading from cysteine to phenylalanine, the CDR3 counts 15 amino acids. Only the CDR3 part of the read is kept: 45 bases, read in frame from the first base. The collaborating institutions used their own protocols to collect whole blood in K2EDTA tubes. For TCRbeta analysis, collaborators shipped samples as frozen whole blood, isolated PBMCs, or DNA extracted from either of those sample types. Sequenced input: peripheral blood. This chain is built from TRBV28 and TRBJ1-2; the junction holds 11 bases that match TRBD1. The clonotype comes from a human donor in a cohort sampled during active COVID-19. CDR3 reads: CASETGQGAYYGYTF. The nucleotide sequence is TGTGCCAGCGAGACTGGACAGGGGGCCTACTATGGCTACACCTTC.